These 6 T cell receptor beta chains originate from one sample sequenced in a study of cytomegalovirus exposure and HLA in healthy donors. PCR amplification relied on 60 Vbeta primers (plus 13 Jbeta primers). Assay used: immunoSEQ multiplex PCR; TCRdb lists only in-frame clones, some missing. The data contain roughly 200,000 clones, around 81% of them singletons. The sequenced material came from PBMCs. Receptor source: a man aged 35-49 years in good health and CMV-seronegative.

CDR3 DNA sequence: TGTGCCAGCAGACAGACAGGGCGTGGTCAGCCCCAGCATTTT. Protein: CASRQTGRGQPQHF. This chain uses TRBV2 with TRBJ1-5; 7 nucleotides match TRBD1. This CDR3 contains 14 residues. After removal of 6 bases from V and 6 bases from J, the junction contained 8 bases not matched to a gene. Germline CDR1 is SNHLY and CDR2 is FYNNEI.

The chain couples TRBV27 to TRBJ1-1; 8 nucleotides align to TRBD1. Trimming removed 6 bases from V and 4 bases from J; junction bases left unmatched: 7. The germline V gene has CDR1 MNHEY and CDR2 SMNVEV (reference sequence). CDR3 size: 14 residues. The CDR3 spells CASRLQGVATEAFF. Here the CDR3 DNA reads TGTGCCAGCAGACTACAGGGGGTTGCCACTGAAGCTTTCTTT.

The chain carries TRBV5-1 and TRBJ1-4, with D unclear. The germline V and J ends were trimmed by 7 bases and 3 bases, with 10 bases remaining between them. The CDR3 runs 13 residues. Looked up from germline, CDR1 is SGHRS and CDR2 is YFSETQ. CDR3 nucleotides: TGCGCCAGCGCCCGGGATTCTAATGAAAAACTGTTTTTT. As protein: CASARDSNEKLFF.

The chain recombines TRBV4-1 with TRBJ1-3; perhaps TRBD1 as D (6 bases). Germline lookup yields CDR1 MGHRA and CDR2 YSYEKL. Trimming took off 0 bases at V and 3 bases at J, with 12 bases between the two ends. The CDR3 covers 16 residues. CDR3 sequence: CASSQDINRDGNTIYF. In nucleotides, the CDR3 is TGCGCCAGCAGCCAAGATATCAACAGGGATGGAAACACCATATATTTT.

The chain has TRBV7-2 and TRBJ1-1; 8 nucleotides match TRBD1. Losses at the gene ends were 1 base for V and 5 bases for J; bases not matched to a gene: 0. Germline CDR1 and CDR2: SGHTA and FQGNSA. The CDR3 is made up of 13 amino acids. CDR3 nucleotides: TGTGCCAGCAGCTTAGGGACAGGGACTGAAGCTTTCTTT. This translates into CASSLGTGTEAFF.

This chain joins TRBV5-4 and TRBJ2-6, with 7 bases lining up with TRBD2. With V trimmed by 3 bases and J by 3 bases, 9 bases remained unmatched. The CDR3 spans 17 residues. Germline V gene lookup returns CDR1 SGHNT and CDR2 YYREEE (reference sequence). CDR3: CASSSSPGGGGANVLTF. For the CDR3, the DNA is TGTGCCAGCAGCTCATCCCCGGGGGGTGGTGGGGCCAACGTCCTGACTTTC. Full variable domain (remainder filled in from reference TRBV5-4 and TRBJ2-6): ETGVTQSPTHLIKTRGQQVTLRCSSQSGHNTVSWYQQALGQGPQFIFQYYREEENGRGNFPPRFSGLQFPNYSSELNVNALELDDSALYLCASSSSPGGGGANVLTFGAGSRLTVL.